The rows below give T cell receptor beta chains drawn from one sample of a study of neurological immune-mediated disorders. TCRdb re-derived calls from the 5' RACE reads in MiXCR, one entry per CDR3 protein. The repertoire holds about 120,000 distinct CDR3 sequences, with 3% to 3.5% as singletons. What was sequenced was PBMCs. Source of these receptors: a woman aged 30 to 39 with multiple sclerosis. The CDR3 runs from the conserved cysteine through the conserved F or W. The order of the fields is D gene, V gene, clone size, J gene, CDR3 DNA, CDR3 protein. The D gene is left open where the match is weak. Part of the rows lack a size; the others show once, few, many or a class for expanded clones.

D: NA; V: TRBV27; size: many; J: TRBJ1-1; DNA: TGTGCCAGCAGTTTGAAGATAAACACTGAAGCTTTCTTT; CDR3: CASSLKINTEAFF
D: NA; V: TRBV4-1; size: many; J: TRBJ1-1; DNA: TGCGCCAGCAGCCAAGCAAACTTGCCAAACACTGAAGCTTTCTTT; CDR3: CASSQANLPNTEAFF
D: TRBD2; V: TRBV5-1; size: many; J: TRBJ2-1; DNA: TGCGCCAGCAGCTGGACTAGCGGGGGGGCCGATGAGCAGTTCTTC; CDR3: CASSWTSGGADEQFF
D: NA; V: TRBV10-3; size: many; J: TRBJ1-6; DNA: TGTGCCATCAGGGGGAACCATTCACCCCTCCACTTT; CDR3: CAIRGNHSPLHF
D: NA; V: TRBV10-3; size: many; J: TRBJ2-2; DNA: TGTGCCATCAGTGCGGGGATAGGCGGGGAGCTGTTTTTT; CDR3: CAISAGIGGELFF
D: TRBD1; V: TRBV29-1; size: many; J: TRBJ2-5; DNA: TGCAGCGTTGGACAGGGACCGGAGACCCAGTACTTC; CDR3: CSVGQGPETQYF
D: NA; V: TRBV5-5; size: many; J: TRBJ1-1; DNA: TGTGCCAGCATCGTTGGTGGGGACACTGAAGCTTTCTTT; CDR3: CASIVGGDTEAFF
D: NA; V: TRBV20-1; size: many; J: TRBJ2-1; DNA: TGCAGTGCCAAGCGGCTGGGGAGCTCCTACAATGAGCAGTTCTTC; CDR3: CSAKRLGSSYNEQFF
D: TRBD2; V: TRBV5-1; size: many; J: TRBJ2-1; DNA: TGCGCCAGCAGCTTTGACCCTAGCGGGGGCTCCTACAATGAGCAGTTCTTC; CDR3: CASSFDPSGGSYNEQFF
D: TRBD1; V: TRBV18; size: NA; J: TRBJ1-2; DNA: TGTGCCAGCTCAGAGGACAGGAATGGCTACACCTTC; CDR3: CASSEDRNGYTF
D: NA; V: TRBV6-6; size: many; J: TRBJ1-5; DNA: TGTGCCAGCAGTTACTTTACAGGTGTCAGCAATCAGCCCCAGCATTTT; CDR3: CASSYFTGVSNQPQHF
D: NA; V: TRBV5-6; size: many; J: TRBJ2-5; DNA: TGTGCCAGCAGCTTGACAGGGATCCCAGAGACCCAGTACTTC; CDR3: CASSLTGIPETQYF
D: NA; V: TRBV25-1; size: many; J: TRBJ1-2; DNA: TGTGCCAGCAGTGAAGGGGGCGGACCTCCGTATGGCTACACCTTC; CDR3: CASSEGGGPPYGYTF
D: NA; V: TRBV7-2; size: many; J: TRBJ1-6; DNA: TGTGCCAGCAGCCCCGGGCCCGTCGGTGGTTATAATTCACCCCTCCACTTT; CDR3: CASSPGPVGGYNSPLHF
D: TRBD1; V: TRBV20-1; size: many; J: TRBJ2-2; DNA: TGCAGTGCTAGAGGACAGGGGGTTCGTGGAACCGGGGAGCTGTTTTTT; CDR3: CSARGQGVRGTGELFF
D: NA; V: TRBV6-5; size: few; J: TRBJ2-5; DNA: TGTGCCAGCAGTTATCGTGTCGGGGGCCGGGAGACCCAGTACTTC; CDR3: CASSYRVGGRETQYF
D: TRBD2; V: TRBV9; size: many; J: TRBJ2-7; DNA: TGTGCCAGCAGCCCACGAGCGGGAGTCTCCTACGAGCAGTACTTC; CDR3: CASSPRAGVSYEQYF
D: TRBD1; V: TRBV5-1; size: many; J: TRBJ2-3; DNA: TGCGCCAGCAGCTTGGCCGGGACAGGGGTAGATACGCAGTATTTT; CDR3: CASSLAGTGVDTQYF
D: NA; V: TRBV7-8; size: few; J: TRBJ2-5; DNA: TGTGCCAGCAGCTCACTCAGAGGGAAAGAGACCCAGTACTTC; CDR3: CASSSLRGKETQYF
D: NA; V: TRBV19; size: many; J: TRBJ1-1; DNA: TGTGCCAGTAGCCTCAATTCGGCAGGGACGAACACTGAAGCTTTCTTT; CDR3: CASSLNSAGTNTEAFF
D: NA; V: TRBV20-1; size: many; J: TRBJ2-2; DNA: TGCAGTGCTCCCCTTGGAGGGGCCGGGGAGCTGTTTTTT; CDR3: CSAPLGGAGELFF
D: TRBD1; V: TRBV30; size: many; J: TRBJ1-1; DNA: TGTGCCTGGACGGACAGGCGTGATGTGGCTTTCTTT; CDR3: CAWTDRRDVAFF
D: TRBD2; V: TRBV6-5; size: many; J: TRBJ2-7; DNA: TGTGCCAGCAGTTACCACGGGGGGGCCAACAACGAGCAGTACTTC; CDR3: CASSYHGGANNEQYF
D: TRBD1; V: TRBV12-3/TRBV12-4; size: many; J: TRBJ1-2; DNA: TGTGCCAGCAGACCGACAGGGATGTTGGGTAACTATGGCTACACCTTC; CDR3: CASRPTGMLGNYGYTF
D: TRBD1; V: TRBV15; size: many; J: TRBJ2-3; DNA: TGTGCCACCAGCAACGGACAGGGAATAATTCATACGCAGTATTTT; CDR3: CATSNGQGIIHTQYF
D: NA; V: TRBV4-3; size: many; J: TRBJ1-5; DNA: TGCGCCAGCAGCCAAGATCGATATAGCAATCAGCCCCAGCATTTT; CDR3: CASSQDRYSNQPQHF
D: NA; V: TRBV3-1; size: many; J: TRBJ2-7; DNA: TGTGCCAGCAGCCAACTCTCCCTGGGGGAGCAGTACTTC; CDR3: CASSQLSLGEQYF
D: NA; V: TRBV14; size: many; J: TRBJ1-3; DNA: TGTGCCAGCAGCCAAGGCTGGCCTGGAAACACCATATATTTT; CDR3: CASSQGWPGNTIYF
D: TRBD1; V: TRBV20-1; size: many; J: TRBJ2-3; DNA: TGCAGTGCTAGGGGACAGGGGCTCACAGATACGCAGTATTTT; CDR3: CSARGQGLTDTQYF
D: TRBD2; V: TRBV4-2; size: many; J: TRBJ2-2; DNA: TGTGCCAGCAGCCAATACGGGGGAGGGGACGGTACCGGGGAGCTGTTTTTT; CDR3: CASSQYGGGDGTGELFF
D: NA; V: TRBV12-3/TRBV12-4; size: many; J: TRBJ2-3; DNA: TGTGCCAGCACTTCTGTAGATACGCAGTATTTT; CDR3: CASTSVDTQYF
D: TRBD2; V: TRBV7-2; size: many; J: TRBJ2-3; DNA: TGTGCCAGCAGCTTAATGAGACTAGCGGCTAGCACAGATACGCAGTATTTT; CDR3: CASSLMRLAASTDTQYF
D: NA; V: TRBV4-3; size: many; J: TRBJ2-7; DNA: TGCGCCAGCAGCCAAGATCTCGGAACAGGCTCGTCCGAGCAGTACTTC; CDR3: CASSQDLGTGSSEQYF
D: TRBD1; V: TRBV3-1; size: many; J: TRBJ2-7; DNA: TGTGCCAGCAGCCAAGATACAGGGGGGCCCTACGAGCAGTACTTC; CDR3: CASSQDTGGPYEQYF
D: TRBD1; V: TRBV2; size: many; J: TRBJ1-2; DNA: TGTGCCAGCAGCGACAGGGGGGCGAGAGGCTACACCTTC; CDR3: CASSDRGARGYTF
D: NA; V: TRBV7-6; size: many; J: TRBJ2-6; DNA: TGTGCCAGCAGCCAAAGGGAAGGGGGGGGCCCTGGGGCCAACGTCCTGACTTTC; CDR3: CASSQREGGGPGANVLTF
D: TRBD2; V: TRBV7-2; size: many; J: TRBJ2-5; DNA: TGTGCCAGCAGAAAAAGCGGGAGGGGGTTGGAGACCCAGTACTTC; CDR3: CASRKSGRGLETQYF
D: NA; V: TRBV20-1; size: many; J: TRBJ2-7; DNA: TGCAGTGCTAGAGAGGGCTATTATCGCGGTGAACAGTACTTC; CDR3: CSAREGYYRGEQYF
D: TRBD1; V: TRBV7-2; size: many; J: TRBJ2-2; DNA: TGTGCCAGCAGCCCCCAGGACAGGGCCAAGTCTAGAACCGGGGAGCTGTTTTTT; CDR3: CASSPQDRAKSRTGELFF
D: NA; V: TRBV6-6; size: many; J: TRBJ1-1; DNA: TGTGCCAGCAGTTTTCCTGGCTGGGGAAGGAACACTGAAGCTTTCTTT; CDR3: CASSFPGWGRNTEAFF
D: NA; V: TRBV20-1; size: many; J: TRBJ2-5; DNA: TGCAGTGCAGTATCCAGAAGGTACCAAGAGACCCAGTACTTC; CDR3: CSAVSRRYQETQYF
D: TRBD1; V: TRBV7-2; size: many; J: TRBJ2-7; DNA: TGTGCCAGCAGCTCCCCCGGGACAGGGTCCTACGAGCAGTACTTC; CDR3: CASSSPGTGSYEQYF
D: TRBD2; V: TRBV20-1; size: many; J: TRBJ2-1; DNA: TGCAGTGCTACCCCCATAGCGGGGGGGTCCTACAATGAGCAGTTCTTC; CDR3: CSATPIAGGSYNEQFF
D: TRBD2; V: TRBV6-8; size: few; J: TRBJ2-1; DNA: TGTGCCAGCAGTTACCCAGGACTAGCGGGAACCTTCTCCTACAATGAGCAGTTCTTC; CDR3: CASSYPGLAGTFSYNEQFF
D: NA; V: TRBV5-1; size: many; J: TRBJ1-5; DNA: TGCGCCAGCAGCTTGGGGGGATCTCAGCCCCAGCATTTT; CDR3: CASSLGGSQPQHF
D: NA; V: TRBV20-1; size: many; J: TRBJ1-5; DNA: TGCAGTGCTGACGGCCCAGGGGAGGCGACCAACCAGCCCCAGCATTTT; CDR3: CSADGPGEATNQPQHF
D: NA; V: TRBV7-9; size: many; J: TRBJ1-6; DNA: TGTGCCAGCGGAAACCCACCGGGACAAAATAATTCACCCCTCCACTTT; CDR3: CASGNPPGQNNSPLHF
D: TRBD1; V: TRBV10-3; size: many; J: TRBJ1-4; DNA: TGTGCCACCAAACCGGGACAGACTAATGAAAAACTGTTTTTT; CDR3: CATKPGQTNEKLFF
D: TRBD1; V: TRBV12-3/TRBV12-4; size: many; J: TRBJ1-2; DNA: TGTGCCAGCAGTTTGAACACAGGGGGAAGTGGCTACACCTTC; CDR3: CASSLNTGGSGYTF
D: NA; V: TRBV6-2/TRBV6-3; size: many; J: TRBJ2-2; DNA: TGTGCCAGCAGCCGTCGGGGAGGAAAGGTTAACGGGGAGCTGTTTTTT; CDR3: CASSRRGGKVNGELFF
D: NA; V: TRBV20-1; size: many; J: TRBJ1-2; DNA: TGCAGTGCAGAGTCGTGGGACGTAGGCGATTCGTATGGCTACACCTTC; CDR3: CSAESWDVGDSYGYTF
D: TRBD1; V: TRBV9; size: many; J: TRBJ2-6; DNA: TGTGCCAGCAGCGTAGTGGACAGGGGCATAAGCTCTGGGGCCAACGTCCTGACTTTC; CDR3: CASSVVDRGISSGANVLTF
D: TRBD2; V: TRBV12-3/TRBV12-4; size: many; J: TRBJ2-3; DNA: TGTGCCGGGGCTAGCGGGAGGGCAGATACGCAGTATTTT; CDR3: CAGASGRADTQYF
D: NA; V: TRBV6-5; size: many; J: TRBJ1-1; DNA: TGTGCCAGCAGCGCCCCGGGGGATCTCACTGAAGCTTTCTTT; CDR3: CASSAPGDLTEAFF
D: TRBD2; V: TRBV7-2; size: NA; J: TRBJ2-1; DNA: TGTGCCAGCAGCACTAGCGGGAGGGACGGCAATGAGCAGTTCTTC; CDR3: CASSTSGRDGNEQFF
D: NA; V: TRBV20-1; size: many; J: TRBJ2-3; DNA: TGCAGTGCGGTTATAACAGATACGCAGTATTTT; CDR3: CSAVITDTQYF